The 5 T cell receptor beta chains in this list originate from one sample, sequenced in a study of blood T cell repertoires in COVID-19. Produced via immunoSEQ multiplex PCR; TCRdb's table is partial and in-frame only. The sample carries 130,000 to 150,000 clones, 70% to 85% recorded once. The specimen was peripheral blood. These receptors were obtained from a woman aged 80 or over with acute or convalescent COVID-19.

The chain carries TRBV9 and TRBJ1-1; D not resolved. V dropped 0 bases and J dropped 4 bases, with 10 bases sitting between them. CDR1 and CDR2 (germline): SGDLS, YYNGEE. The length of the CDR3 is 14 residues. The CDR3 DNA reads as TGTGCCAGCAGCGTAGGTCGGGGAGGCACTGAAGCTTTCTTT. Translated, it gives CASSVGRGGTEAFF.

This clone was recorded only once. Here the CDR3 reads CASSLVGGRNSYGYTF. The CDR3 DNA reads TGTGCCAGCAGCTTAGTAGGAGGACGGAACTCCTATGGCTACACCTTC. The chain joins TRBV7-8 to TRBJ1-2, with D unresolved. V lost 1 base and J lost 4, with 16 bases in between. Germline V gives CDR1 SGHVS, CDR2 FQNEAQ. CDR3 size: 16 residues.

This clone has only a few counts. The rearrangement joins TRBV18 to TRBJ1-2; D might be TRBD1 (6 bases). Germline CDR1 reads KGHSH; CDR2 reads LQKENI. The germline V and J ends were trimmed by 6 bases and 8 bases, with 16 bases remaining between them. The length of the CDR3 is 13 residues. The CDR3 loop is CASSPDSVNGYTF. The CDR3 DNA is TGTGCCAGCTCCCCGGACAGTGTCAACGGCTACACCTTC. Variable domain in full (rest from reference TRBV18 and TRBJ1-2): NAGVMQNPRHLVRRRGQEARLRCSPMKGHSHVYWYRQLPEEGLKFMVYLQKENIIDESGMPKERFSAEFPKEGPSILRIQQVVRGDSAAYFCASSPDSVNGYTFGSGTRLTVV.

Concerning this clone itself: Within the sample, other DNA sequences also encode this same CDR3. The J gene is TRBJ1-5, the V gene TRBV6-5, with D hard to call. CDR1 and CDR2 from the germline V gene are MNHEY and SVGAGI. This CDR3 has 13 residues. V was clipped by 6 bases and J by 3 bases, with 9 bases between them. The CDR3 DNA is TGTGCCAGCAGCCTTGACACCAATCAGCCCCAGCATTTT. Translating gives CASSLDTNQPQHF.

This clone was counted a single time. The chain carries TRBV28 and TRBJ1-2; 10 bases align to TRBD1. There are 15 residues in the CDR3. Germline V gene lookup returns CDR1 MDHEN and CDR2 SYDVKM. J gave up 8 bases and V 3 bases, and 9 bases lay outside the gene matches. This CDR3 is CASSFIPWTGGGYTF. The CDR3 DNA is TGTGCCAGCAGTTTCATCCCCTGGACAGGGGGAGGCTACACCTTC.